This T cell receptor beta chain was documented in a study of beta chain features in type 1 diabetes. Findings and caveats of the study: Shortening of TCRB CDR3s, moderate but significant, appeared in all four CD4+ subsets of Type 1 diabetes patients.

The CDR3 covers 13 residues. Trimming removed 5 bases at V and 7 bases at J, with 9 bases between. CDR1 and CDR2 (germline): SEHNR, FQNEAQ (reference sequence). All of the isolated RNA was reverse transcribed, so expressed TCRB transcripts were sequenced. Method: immunoSEQ multiplex PCR; TCRdb's copy keeps in-frame clones and lacks some. The sample has 680,000 or so clones, 10% to 15% seen once. Central memory, naive, regulatory and stem cell-like memory CD4+ cells were sorted by CD45RO/CCR7/CD25/CD127/CD95/CD27. Purity exceeded 95% in all sorted populations. This clone was found a few times. The antigen remains unidentified.

J is TRBJ1-6 and V is TRBV7-9; D remains ambiguous. Sequenced sample: naive CD4+ T cells from blood. The receptor was derived from a man between 18 and 35 years old with type 1 diabetes. The DNA of the CDR3 is TGTGCCAGCAGCCCAAGCACGAATTCACCCCTCCACTTT. Translated: CASSPSTNSPLHF.